This T cell receptor beta chain was found in a study of T cell responses to AZD1222 COVID-19 vaccine. The study, taken as a whole, reports: Nearly half of spike-specific TCRs reportedly target variant regions that are unmutated in the B.1.351 and B.1.1.7 variants. White British donors predominated, females outnumbered males, and clonal diversity was possibly underestimated.

The CDR3 covers 13 residues. Germline values: CDR1 MNHNY, CDR2 SVGAGI (reference sequence). V dropped 3 bases and J dropped 9 bases, with 12 bases sitting between them. Here immunoSEQ multiplex PCR was the method, and the copy in TCRdb shows in-frame clones only, minus some. In the table there are approximately 50,000 clones, about 90% of which are singletons. A note on this clone: Its antigen remains unidentified.

The chain links TRBV6-6 to TRBJ2-1, with D possibly TRBD2 on 5 matching bases. This sequence was found in an adult in good health. The sequences come from peripheral blood, collected on day 0 of AZD1222 vaccination. The chain's CDR3 is CASSYGKTSEQFF. The DNA of the CDR3 is TGTGCCAGCAGTTATGGCAAAACTAGTGAGCAGTTCTTC.